Following are 7 T cell receptor beta chains from one sample sequenced in a study of CD8 T cells in Susac syndrome. Reverse transcription of about 0.45 to 1 ug RNA was carried out with random hexamers. TCRdb passed the immunoSEQ multiplex PCR reads through MiXCR, listing each CDR3 protein once. The data contain 200,000 to 250,000 distinct CDR3 sequences, around 93% of them singletons. Sequenced sample: CD4+ T cells from PBMCs. The origin of the receptors is a human donor with multiple sclerosis.

V usage is TRBV21-1 and J usage is TRBJ1-1; the D call of TRBD1 is as the table states it, not checked on the DNA. TRBV21-1 is noted as a pseudogene. This CDR3 is built from 19 residues. CDR3 in DNA: TGTGCCAGCAGCATTGATCCGGGGCCCAGGGGGGACATGAACACTGAAGCTTTCTTT. Its protein product is CASSIDPGPRGDMNTEAFF.

This clonotype was observed a single time. The V and J genes are TRBV7-9 and TRBJ1-1, with a possible D match to TRBD1 (5 bases). Germline V gene lookup returns CDR1 SEHNR and CDR2 FQNEAQ (reference sequence). CDR3 length equals 13 residues. V was cut by 4 bases and J by 5 bases, with 11 bases left in between. The CDR3 nucleotides read TGTGCCAGCAGCTCAACATGGGGGACTGAAGCTTTCTTT. This codes for CASSSTWGTEAFF.

The gene calls are TRBV19 and TRBJ2-5; 11 bases are shared with TRBD2. The germline V gene has CDR1 LNHDA and CDR2 SQIVND (reference sequence). CDR3 length: 13 amino acids. V trimming: 10 bases; J trimming: 4 bases; junction bases outside the gene matches: 5. Here the CDR3 reads CATRLAGRETQYF. In DNA, the CDR3 is TGTGCCACCCGACTAGCGGGAAGAGAGACCCAGTACTTC.

The chain joins TRBV5-6 to TRBJ2-5, with 10 bases matching TRBD2. CDR1 SGHDT and CDR2 YYEEEE come from the germline V gene. V lost 4 bases, J lost 4 bases, and 4 bases stayed unmatched. The CDR3 is made up of 14 amino acids. CDR3 coding DNA: TGTGCCAGCAGCGCTCGGACTAGCGGAGAGACCCAGTACTTC. This encodes CASSARTSGETQYF. The full variable domain, rest sourced from reference TRBV5-6 and TRBJ2-5, is DAGVTQSPTHLIKTRGQQVTLRCSPKSGHDTVSWYQQALGQGPQFIFQYYEEEERQRGNFPDRFSGHQFPNYSSELNVNALLLGDSALYLCASSARTSGETQYFGPGTRLLVL.

The chain is built from TRBV29-1 and TRBJ1-1; D remains ambiguous. Germline V gene sequence: CDR1 SQVTM, CDR2 ANQGSEA. CDR3 length: 15 residues. The V gene lost 1 base and the J gene lost 5 bases, with 17 bases spanning the gap. The CDR3 region is CSVEVIEWEGTEAFF. In DNA form, the CDR3 reads TGCAGCGTTGAAGTGATCGAGTGGGAGGGTACTGAAGCTTTCTTT.

This chain connects TRBV3-1 to TRBJ1-1, with D uncertain. V lost 0 bases and J 7 bases, leaving 6 bases between the germline ends. The CDR3 totals 12 residues. Germline CDR1 and CDR2: LGHDT and YNNKEL (reference sequence). The CDR3 region has the DNA TGTGCCAGCAGCCAAGATTCGGGTGAAGCTTTCTTT. Translation gives CASSQDSGEAFF.

The chain joins TRBV28 to TRBJ1-4; D call uncertain. V was trimmed by 5 bases and J by 3 bases, leaving 19 bases between them. The CDR3 is 17 residues long. Germline assignment: CDR1 MDHEN and CDR2 SYDVKM. In DNA form, the CDR3 reads TGTGCCAGCAGTCTAGGAGGAGGCCCTGCAGCTAATGAAAAACTGTTTTTT. It encodes CASSLGGGPAANEKLFF.